Each of the 23 T cell receptor beta chains below was sequenced from the same sample in a study of T cell changes during pregnancy in multiple sclerosis. Method: immunoSEQ multiplex PCR; TCRdb's copy keeps in-frame clones and lacks some. Of under 40,000 clones in the sample, about nine tenths were seen once. The source material was peripheral blood, sampled in the second trimester of pregnancy. The receptors here all came from a female donor in good health, enrolled as a control in a pregnancy study.

The chain has TRBV7-2 and TRBJ1-3; 9 positions agree with TRBD1. V was clipped by 1 base and J by 6 bases; unmatched bases: 4. There are 15 residues in the CDR3. The V gene's germline CDR1 is SGHTA and CDR2 FQGNSA. The CDR3 DNA reads as TGTGCCAGCAGCTTAGACCCACAGGGGGCAAACACCATATATTTT. Its protein product is CASSLDPQGANTIYF.

This chain links TRBV6-1 with TRBJ2-1; maybe TRBD2 (7 bases). The germline V gene has CDR1 MNHNS and CDR2 SASEGT. The V end lost 11 bases, the J end lost 6 bases, and 20 bases lay between the germline ends. The CDR3 has 14 residues. Here the CDR3 DNA reads TGTGCCGTAAGGGGGGGGAAGGGATTCAATGAGCAGTTCTTC. Translating gives CAVRGGKGFNEQFF.

This chain connects TRBV5-1 to TRBJ1-4, with TRBD1 as a possible D gene (5 bases). Germline-derived CDR1 and CDR2 are SGHRS and YFSETQ. The V and J ends lost 0 bases and 4 bases respectively, with 10 bases between them. CDR3 length: 15 amino acids. The chain's CDR3 is CASSLGLRVNEKLFF. The DNA for the CDR3 is TGCGCCAGCAGCTTGGGGCTCAGGGTTAATGAAAAACTGTTTTTT.

The chain links TRBV30 to TRBJ1-2; D is unclear. Per the germline V gene, CDR1 is GTSNPN and CDR2 is SVGIG (reference sequence). V was clipped by 7 bases and J by 6 bases, with 12 bases between them. The CDR3 has 11 residues. CDR3 coding DNA: TGTGCCTTGGAGGTTGGCGATGGCTACACCTTC. This gives the protein CALEVGDGYTF.

The chain joins TRBV4-3 to TRBJ1-5; D might be TRBD1 (6 bases). V lost 2 bases, J lost 11 bases, and 10 bases lay in between. Germline CDR1 and CDR2: LGHNA and YSLEER. This CDR3 contains 12 residues. CDR3 protein: CASSQFNRAQHF. In nucleotides, the CDR3 is TGCGCCAGCAGCCAATTTAACAGGGCCCAGCATTTT.

This clone has a handful of counts. The chain combines TRBV7-3 with TRBJ1-2; D gene ambiguous. Trimming removed 5 bases from V and 2 bases from J, with 12 bases in between. Per the germline V gene, CDR1 is SGHTA and CDR2 is FQGTGA. The CDR3 extends over 14 amino acids. DNA for the CDR3: TGTGCCAGCAGCCTCGGGGTGGGGAACTATGGCTACACCTTC. This sequence encodes CASSLGVGNYGYTF.

V and J are TRBV30 and TRBJ1-2; 9 bases are shared with TRBD1. Germline trimming cut 1 base from V and 6 bases from J; bases unmatched to any gene: 3. This CDR3 contains 13 residues. Germline values: CDR1 GTSNPN, CDR2 SVGIG (reference sequence). The CDR3 DNA sequence: TGTGCCTGGAGTGCGGGACAGGGAGATGGCTACACCTTC. Translating gives CAWSAGQGDGYTF.

The chain uses TRBV7-8 and TRBJ2-7; 7 bases map to TRBD1. The CDR3 spans 13 residues. Germline assignment: CDR1 SGHVS and CDR2 FQNEAQ. With 5 bases clipped from V and 1 base from J, the junction kept 2 bases outside the gene matches. CDR3 amino acids: CASSRQGSYEQYF. The DNA of the CDR3 is TGTGCCAGCAGCCGACAGGGATCCTACGAGCAGTACTTC.

The chain is built from TRBV6-1 and TRBJ2-5; the D is unclear. The ends were cut back, 5 bases at V and 2 bases at J, with 9 bases in the middle. The CDR3 spans 13 residues. Germline CDR1 reads MNHNS; CDR2 reads SASEGT. Here the CDR3 DNA reads TGTGCCAGCAGTAACGACTTTCAAGAGACCCAGTACTTC. Its protein product is CASSNDFQETQYF.

The V gene is TRBV5-1, the J gene TRBJ2-5; possible D gene TRBD2, 6 bases. Trimming removed 4 bases at V and 5 bases at J, with 18 bases between. The CDR3 spans 15 residues. The germline gives CDR1 SGHRS, CDR2 YFSETQ. In nucleotides, the CDR3 is TGCGCCAGCAGCCCAGGGACTCCGGGGACGGAGACCCAGTACTTC. Translated: CASSPGTPGTETQYF.

V and J are TRBV11-3 and TRBJ2-7, with 7 bases identical to TRBD1. The CDR3 extends over 13 amino acids. With 5 bases clipped from V and 6 bases from J, the junction kept 7 bases outside the gene matches. The germline gives CDR1 SGHNT, CDR2 YENEEA. This CDR3 is CASSIQGISEQYF. Here the CDR3 DNA reads TGTGCCAGCAGCATACAGGGGATTAGCGAGCAGTACTTC. Full variable domain (missing parts from reference TRBV11-3 and TRBJ2-7): EAGVVQSPRYKIIEKKQPVAFWCNPISGHNTLYWYLQNLGQGPELLIRYENEEAVDDSQLPKDRFSAERLKGVDSTLKIQPAELGDSAVYLCASSIQGISEQYFGPGTRLTVT.

CDR3 sequence (DNA): TGCAGCGGGGCCTTCGGGACAGGCCCTGTCGAGCAGTACTTC. Its protein product is CSGAFGTGPVEQYF. The chain combines TRBV29-1 with TRBJ2-7, with 8 positions matching TRBD1. There are 14 residues in the CDR3. Germline values: CDR1 SQVTM, CDR2 ANQGSEA. V gave up 7 bases and J gave up 6 bases; unmatched junction bases: 14.

The genes are TRBV6-5 and TRBJ2-3; TRBD2 matches at 7 bases. The CDR3 has 12 amino acids. The V gene end was trimmed by 6 bases and the J gene end by 3 bases; junction bases not matched to a gene: 0. Germline loops: CDR1 MNHEY, CDR2 SVGAGI. CDR3 nucleotide sequence: TGTGCCAGCAGGCGGGGGACAGATACGCAGTATTTT. It codes for CASRRGTDTQYF.

The chain is built from TRBV19 and TRBJ2-1, with D possibly matching TRBD1 (7 bases). V lost 4 bases and J 4 bases, leaving 14 bases between the germline ends. This CDR3 has 15 amino acids. The germline gives CDR1 LNHDA, CDR2 SQIVND (reference sequence). CDR3 bases: TGTGCCAGTAGTACCCAGGGGGGTGTATACAATGAGCAGTTCTTC. Its protein is CASSTQGGVYNEQFF.

V gene TRBV19 combines with J gene TRBJ1-2; D call uncertain. The CDR3 loop spans 13 amino acids. The germline gives CDR1 LNHDA, CDR2 SQIVND (reference sequence). Trimming took off 5 bases at V and 3 bases at J, with 10 bases between the two ends. The CDR3 loop reads CASSLLTDYGYTF. DNA of the CDR3: TGTGCCAGTAGTCTTTTAACAGACTATGGCTACACCTTC. Based on the CDR3 plus reference TRBV19 and TRBJ1-2, the full variable domain is DGGITQSPKYLFRKEGQNVTLSCEQNLNHDAMYWYRQDPGQGLRLIYYSQIVNDFQKGDIAEGYSVSREKKESFPLTVTSAQKNPTAFYLCASSLLTDYGYTFGSGTRLTVV.

This clone was detected a few times. The rearrangement joins TRBV7-2 to TRBJ2-7; the D gene is possibly TRBD1 (5 bases). The germline V gene encodes CDR1 SGHTA and CDR2 FQGNSA. V lost 8 bases and J 6 bases, leaving 20 bases between the germline ends. The CDR3 runs to 14 residues. The CDR3 nucleotides read TGTGCCAGCGTCATTAGGGGCAGGGCAGGCGAGCAGTACTTC. Translating gives CASVIRGRAGEQYF.

The chain carries TRBV19 and TRBJ1-2; D possibly corresponds to TRBD1 (6 bases). This CDR3 comprises 15 residues. Trimming removed 7 bases from V and 4 bases from J, with 19 bases in between. The germline gives CDR1 LNHDA, CDR2 SQIVND (reference sequence). CDR3 nucleotide sequence: TGTGCCAGTACCTCAGCCGGGGGGCTTACCTATGGCTACACCTTC. Residues: CASTSAGGLTYGYTF.

The chain joins TRBV4-2 to TRBJ2-7; 8 positions agree with TRBD1. Germline V gene sequence: CDR1 LGHNA, CDR2 YNFKEQ. The CDR3 is 15 amino acids. After removal of 5 bases from V and 0 bases from J, the junction contained 6 bases not matched to a gene. This chain's CDR3 is CASSATGVTSYEQYF. CDR3 sequence (DNA): TGTGCCAGCAGCGCGACAGGGGTCACCTCCTACGAGCAGTACTTC.

The chain recombines TRBV6-1 with TRBJ2-5; 8 bases fit TRBD2. In germline, CDR1 is MNHNS, CDR2 SASEGT. This CDR3 spans 13 amino acids. As DNA, the CDR3 is TGTGCGACGCGGGCGGGGGGTTTGGGGACCCAGTACTTC. Translating it yields CATRAGGLGTQYF.

This sequence joins TRBV9 and TRBJ2-1; 7 positions match TRBD1. The V gene end was trimmed by 0 bases and the J gene end by 6 bases; junction bases not matched to a gene: 12. From germline, CDR1 is SGDLS and CDR2 YYNGEE. The CDR3 has 17 amino acids. CDR3 nucleotides: TGTGCCAGCAGCGTAGACCCGCCAGGGGGTACCCTCAATGAGCAGTTCTTC. Translated, it gives CASSVDPPGGTLNEQFF.

In DNA form, the CDR3 reads TGTGCCAGCAGTGGGATAGCGGGAGATGACACCGGGGAGCTGTTTTTT. Translation: CASSGIAGDDTGELFF. This chain connects TRBV6-1 to TRBJ2-2; 9 bases align to TRBD2. CDR1 MNHNS and CDR2 SASEGT come from the germline V gene. V lost 4 bases and J lost 3; bases outside the gene matches: 6. The CDR3 contains 16 residues.

This sequence joins TRBV6-1 and TRBJ2-1; tentative D call: TRBD2 (7 bases). Germline values: CDR1 MNHNS, CDR2 SASEGT. V lost 2 bases to trimming and J lost 2 bases, with 19 bases between them. This CDR3 has 18 amino acids. CDR3 DNA sequence: TGTGCCAGCAGTGAAAGGGGACTCGCGGGGGCTCCCTACAATGAGCAGTTCTTC. It encodes CASSERGLAGAPYNEQFF.

V is TRBV5-1 and J is TRBJ2-7; perhaps TRBD1 as D (6 bases). The germline gives CDR1 SGHRS, CDR2 YFSETQ. This CDR3 region has 14 residues. Trimming removed 6 bases from V and 6 bases from J, with 19 bases in between. The chain's CDR3 is CASTFNTGPGEQYF. In DNA form, the CDR3 reads TGCGCCAGCACCTTTAACACAGGGCCTGGCGAGCAGTACTTC.